This T cell receptor beta chain was sequenced during a study of T cell responses to AZD1222 COVID-19 vaccine (dated by TCRdb to the early 2020s). A note on the overall study: A total of more than 230 trial participants underwent TCR sequencing, of whom some 200 had received two doses of AZD1222 and 26 had received two doses of the MenACWY control vaccine. Trial participants were enrolled by age into subgroups of 18-55, 56-69 and 70-plus years, and 148, 28 and 57 TCR-sequenced participants, respectively, were included in these subgroups.

The label giving this sample's time point can be read as: about 28 days (+/-7) after the second vaccine dose. AZD1222 recipients whose second dose came at about 4 weeks and those whose second dose came at about 12 weeks were combined into one group, since spike-specific TCR depth and breadth did not differ between the two schedules. Samples from vaccinated people were obtained from the UK trials COV001 and COV002, which included a single-blind randomized controlled phase 2/3 trial of AZD1222 (ChAdOx1 nCoV-19) in healthy adults. For TCRbeta chain sequencing, PBMC samples were collected from trial participants at day 0 and at day 28 after the second dose. Study-wide findings and limitations: In the small 56-69-year group, the increase in depth fell short of significance, most likely because of low power. A significant rise in spike-specific TCR breadth and depth was observed after two AZD1222 doses relative to day 0 and relative to MenACWY recipients. No day 14 peak-response samples were available, so repertoires were characterized only after the peak T cell response. CD4 TCRs associated with the vaccine covered the entire spike protein, and the dominant responses were in regions 160-218 and 743-854. Most participants were white British and females outnumbered males, and the authors suggested that clonal diversity may have been underestimated. Reportedly, almost half of the unique spike-specific TCRs recognized epitopes lying outside the regions that are mutated in the B.1.351 and B.1.1.7 variants. Conclusions about previously exposed vaccinees are limited because only five to seven AZD1222 recipients were SARS-CoV-2 seropositive at baseline.

Comments on this clone: Its antigen has not been determined. Per-base quality was not reported, and no clone a single base away is much larger than it.

The V end loses 3 bases and the J end loses 3 bases, and a stretch of 9 bases separates them. Measured from the cysteine to the phenylalanine, the CDR3 is 13 residues long. The sequence is cut down to CDR3 DNA, 39 bases in frame from base 1. For CDR1 and CDR2, the germline V gene (reference sequence) lists LNHDA and SQIVND. The CDR3 regions of human TCRbeta chains were analyzed by immunosequencing. The authors' pipeline ran thus. Repertoire TCRs were checked for matches against a reference library of SARS-CoV-2-specific TCRs that had been generated using the MIRA antigen-specificity platform. Breadth was defined as the fraction of unique TCRs that were SARS-CoV-2-associated. Depth was defined as the fraction of total T cells that were SARS-CoV-2-associated. Using the MIRA data, each spike-specific TCR was assigned both to the spike region to which the TCR was reactive and to a CD4 or CD8 class. Log10-transformed breadth and depth values were compared by one-way ANOVA with Sidak's multiple comparisons tests. Not all clones reach the TCRdb copy of this immuneACCESS table, which keeps in-frame sequences only. Checked studies attribute under half of the gap to unresolved V genes and leave the rest unexplained. Clonal size and the V and J genes are those of that table, whereas D and trimming came from the DNA. The sample table records 75,000 to 80,000 clones; roughly 88% of these occur just once. Of the sample, 1.3% to 1.5% is held by the ten largest clones.

The rearranged chain carries TRBV19 and TRBJ2-7; no D gene can be assigned with confidence. Material: peripheral blood, obtained 28 days after the second AZD1222 dose. The sequence was obtained from an adult who received the AZD1222 COVID-19 vaccine. This receptor has the CDR3 CASSIGQNYEQYF. Here is the DNA: TGTGCCAGTAGTATCGGGCAGAACTACGAGCAGTACTTC. Extended through the reference TRBV19 and TRBJ2-7 proteins, this CDR3 yields the full variable domain: DGGITQSPKYLFRKEGQNVTLSCEQNLNHDAMYWYRQDPGQGLRLIYYSQIVNDFQKGDIAEGYSVSREKKESFPLTVTSAQKNPTAFYLCASSIGQNYEQYFGPGTRLTVT.